Here is one TCR beta chain with its context. What it binds is not known. Amplification used 60 Vbeta primers and 13 Jbeta primers. Sequenced by immunoSEQ multiplex PCR; TCRdb stores in-frame clones only, minus some. The sample carries roughly 150,000 clones, around three quarters recorded once. The sample is drawn from a study of cytomegalovirus exposure and HLA in healthy donors. Study context: Most genotyped donors, approximately 81% of about 400, had Caucasian-associated genetic ancestry. Study outcomes and limitations: A previous analysis found most TCR beta V segments productive roughly 90% or roughly 30% of the time. Specific recognition of CMV antigens was confirmed in vitro for a few chains (all CMV-associated).

This CDR3 is 13 amino acids long. V gave up 6 bases and J gave up 3 bases, with 11 bases separating them. The germline CDR1 and CDR2 sequences are KGHSH and LQKENI. The sequenced material came from PBMCs. This clonotype was sampled from a middle-aged man in good health and CMV-seronegative. V usage is TRBV18 and J usage is TRBJ1-1; D is undetermined. Here the CDR3 DNA reads TGTGCCAGCTCCCAGAGAGGAGACACTGAAGCTTTCTTT. It translates to CASSQRGDTEAFF.